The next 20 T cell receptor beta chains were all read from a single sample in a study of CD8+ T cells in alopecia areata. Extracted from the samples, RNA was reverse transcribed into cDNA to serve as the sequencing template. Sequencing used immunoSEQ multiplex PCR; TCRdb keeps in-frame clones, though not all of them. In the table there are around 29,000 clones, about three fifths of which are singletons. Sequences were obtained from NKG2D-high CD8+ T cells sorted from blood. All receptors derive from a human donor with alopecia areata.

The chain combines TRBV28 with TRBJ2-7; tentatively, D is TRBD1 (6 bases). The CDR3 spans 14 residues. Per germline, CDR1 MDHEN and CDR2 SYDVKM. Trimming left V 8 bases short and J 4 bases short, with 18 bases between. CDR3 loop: CASWTVVYPYEQYF. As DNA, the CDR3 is TGTGCCAGCTGGACAGTAGTGTACCCATACGAGCAGTACTTC.

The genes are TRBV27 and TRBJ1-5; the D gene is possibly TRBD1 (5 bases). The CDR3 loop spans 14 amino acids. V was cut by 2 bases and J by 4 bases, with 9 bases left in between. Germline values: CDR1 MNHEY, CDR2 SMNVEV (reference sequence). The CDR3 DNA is TGTGCCAGCAGTTTACAGGGTCGTAATCAGCCCCAGCATTTT. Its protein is CASSLQGRNQPQHF.

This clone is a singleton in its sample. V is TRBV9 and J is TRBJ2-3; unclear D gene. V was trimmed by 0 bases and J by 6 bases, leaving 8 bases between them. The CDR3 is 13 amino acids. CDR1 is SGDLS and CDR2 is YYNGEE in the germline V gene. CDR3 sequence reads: CASSVGPSDTQYF. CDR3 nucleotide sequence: TGTGCCAGCAGCGTAGGCCCCTCTGATACGCAGTATTTT.

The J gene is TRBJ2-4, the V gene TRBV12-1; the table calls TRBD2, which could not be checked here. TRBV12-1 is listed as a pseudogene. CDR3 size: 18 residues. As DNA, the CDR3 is TGTGCCAGCAGCTGGGTAGCGGGATTCGGAGTAGCCAAAAACATTCAGTACTTC. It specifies CASSWVAGFGVAKNIQYF.

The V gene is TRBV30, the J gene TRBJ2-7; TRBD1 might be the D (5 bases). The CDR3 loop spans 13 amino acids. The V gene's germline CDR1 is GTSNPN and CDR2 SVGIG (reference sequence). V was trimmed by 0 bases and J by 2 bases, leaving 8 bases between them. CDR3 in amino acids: CAWSVGQPYEQYF. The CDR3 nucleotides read TGTGCCTGGAGTGTAGGACAACCCTACGAGCAGTACTTC.

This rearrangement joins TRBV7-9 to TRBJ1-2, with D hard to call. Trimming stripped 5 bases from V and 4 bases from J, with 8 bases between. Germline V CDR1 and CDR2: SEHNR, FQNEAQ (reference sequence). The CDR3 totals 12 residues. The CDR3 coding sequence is TGTGCCAGCAGCCTCGAAATCTATGGCTACACCTTC. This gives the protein CASSLEIYGYTF.

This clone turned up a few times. The CDR3 DNA is TGCGCCAGCAGCCAAGGGACTAGCGGGGGCTACGAGCAGTACTTC. Protein product: CASSQGTSGGYEQYF. V is TRBV4-3 and J is TRBJ2-7, with 13 positions matching TRBD2. The CDR3 runs 15 residues. V lost 1 base, J lost 3 bases, and 0 bases stayed unmatched. Germline V gene data show CDR1 as LGHNA and CDR2 as YSLEER.

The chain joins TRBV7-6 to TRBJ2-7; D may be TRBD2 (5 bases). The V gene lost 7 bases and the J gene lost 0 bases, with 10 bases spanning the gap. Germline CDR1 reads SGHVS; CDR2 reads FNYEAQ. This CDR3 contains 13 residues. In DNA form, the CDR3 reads TGTGCCAGCATGGACGGACTCTCCTACGAGCAGTACTTC. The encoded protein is CASMDGLSYEQYF.

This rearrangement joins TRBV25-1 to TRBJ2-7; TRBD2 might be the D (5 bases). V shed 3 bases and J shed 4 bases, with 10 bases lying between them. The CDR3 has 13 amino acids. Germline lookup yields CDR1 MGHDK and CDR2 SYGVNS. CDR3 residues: CASSDSGVYEQYF. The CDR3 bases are TGTGCCAGCAGTGATTCCGGGGTGTACGAGCAGTACTTC.

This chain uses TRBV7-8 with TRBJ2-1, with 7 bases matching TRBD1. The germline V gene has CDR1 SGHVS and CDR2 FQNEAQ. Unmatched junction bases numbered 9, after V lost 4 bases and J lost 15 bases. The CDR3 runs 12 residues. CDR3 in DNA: TGTGCCAGCAGCTACACTCGGGACAGCTCGTTCTTC. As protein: CASSYTRDSSFF.

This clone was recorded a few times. CDR3 in DNA: TGTGCCAGTAGTATAGGCACGATCAATCAGCCCCAGCATTTT. Amino acids: CASSIGTINQPQHF. This chain uses TRBV19 with TRBJ1-5, with D unclear. CDR3 size: 14 residues. The germline V gene has CDR1 LNHDA and CDR2 SQIVND (reference sequence). The germline V and J ends were trimmed by 1 base and 3 bases, with 7 bases remaining between them.

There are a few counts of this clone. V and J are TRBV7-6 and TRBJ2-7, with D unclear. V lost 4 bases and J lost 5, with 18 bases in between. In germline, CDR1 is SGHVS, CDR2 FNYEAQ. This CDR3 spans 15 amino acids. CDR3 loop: CASSSSSSVGHEQYF. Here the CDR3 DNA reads TGTGCCAGCAGCTCATCCTCATCTGTGGGTCACGAGCAGTACTTC.

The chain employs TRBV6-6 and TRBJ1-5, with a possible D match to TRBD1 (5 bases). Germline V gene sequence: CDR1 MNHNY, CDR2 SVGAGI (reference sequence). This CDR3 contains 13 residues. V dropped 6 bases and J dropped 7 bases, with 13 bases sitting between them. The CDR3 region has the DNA TGTGCCAGCAGAGAAGGGGACGGCCAGCCCCAGCATTTT. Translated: CASREGDGQPQHF.

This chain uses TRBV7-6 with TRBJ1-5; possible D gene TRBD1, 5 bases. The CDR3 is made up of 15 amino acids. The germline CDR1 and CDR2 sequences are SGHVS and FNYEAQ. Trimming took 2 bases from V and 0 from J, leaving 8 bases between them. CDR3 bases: TGTGCCAGCAGCTTATTAGGACATAGCAATCAGCCCCAGCATTTT. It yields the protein CASSLLGHSNQPQHF.

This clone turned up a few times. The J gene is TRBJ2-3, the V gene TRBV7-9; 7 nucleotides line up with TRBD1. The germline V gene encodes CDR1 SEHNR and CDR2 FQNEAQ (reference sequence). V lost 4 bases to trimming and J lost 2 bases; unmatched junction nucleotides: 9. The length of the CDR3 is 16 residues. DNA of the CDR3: TGTGCCAGCAGCTCCCGACAGGGCGTGTTCACAGATACGCAGTATTTT. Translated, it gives CASSSRQGVFTDTQYF.

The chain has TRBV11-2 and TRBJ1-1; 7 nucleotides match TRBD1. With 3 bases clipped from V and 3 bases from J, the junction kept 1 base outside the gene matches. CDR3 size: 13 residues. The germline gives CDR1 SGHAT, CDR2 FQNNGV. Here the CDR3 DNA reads TGTGCCAGCAGCTTGGGACAGTACACTGAAGCTTTCTTT. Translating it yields CASSLGQYTEAFF.

CDR3 coding DNA: TGTGCCAGTTACCCTCTCAGGGAACTCCCAGATACGCAGTATTTT. Its translation is CASYPLRELPDTQYF. The rearrangement uses TRBV28 and TRBJ2-3; D is possibly TRBD1 (5 bases). Between the trimmed V and J ends, which lost 9 bases and 4 bases, there was a span of 20 bases. The CDR3 extends over 15 amino acids. In germline, CDR1 is MDHEN, CDR2 SYDVKM.

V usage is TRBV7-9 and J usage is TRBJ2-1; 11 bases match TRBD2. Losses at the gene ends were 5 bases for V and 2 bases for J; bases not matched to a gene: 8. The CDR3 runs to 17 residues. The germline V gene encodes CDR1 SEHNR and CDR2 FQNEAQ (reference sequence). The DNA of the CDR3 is TGTGCCAGCAGCAATACACTAGCGGGGGAAACCTACAATGAGCAGTTCTTC. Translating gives CASSNTLAGETYNEQFF.

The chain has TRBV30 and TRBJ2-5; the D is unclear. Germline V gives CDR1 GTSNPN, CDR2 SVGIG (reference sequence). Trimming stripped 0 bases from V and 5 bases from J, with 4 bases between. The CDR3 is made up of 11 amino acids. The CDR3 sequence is CAWSVEETQYF. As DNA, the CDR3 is TGTGCCTGGAGTGTGGAGGAGACCCAGTACTTC.

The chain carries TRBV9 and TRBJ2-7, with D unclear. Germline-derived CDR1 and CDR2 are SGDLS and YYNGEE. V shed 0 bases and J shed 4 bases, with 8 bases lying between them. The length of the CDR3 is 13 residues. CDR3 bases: TGTGCCAGCAGCGTAGACCAGAATTACGAGCAGTACTTC. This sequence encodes CASSVDQNYEQYF.